This T cell receptor beta chain emerged from a study of cytomegalovirus exposure and HLA in healthy donors. Germline CDR1 and CDR2: SGHRS and YFSETQ. The CDR3 has 16 amino acids. The V gene end was trimmed by 4 bases and the J gene end by 4 bases; junction bases not matched to a gene: 12. Healthy bone marrow donors made up the donor group. The PCR had 60 Vbeta and 13 Jbeta primers. TCRdb keeps only in-frame clones here, not all; method: immunoSEQ multiplex PCR. Among 200,000 or so clones listed, about four fifths were seen once. The origin of this receptor is a boy aged 10-17 years in good health and CMV-seronegative. V and J are TRBV5-1 and TRBJ2-7, with 9 bases lining up with TRBD1. Sequencing was done on a sample of PBMCs. The CDR3 here is CASSMIAGTGTYEQYF. The CDR3 DNA reads as TGCGCCAGCAGCATGATAGCCGGGACAGGGACGTACGAGCAGTACTTC.